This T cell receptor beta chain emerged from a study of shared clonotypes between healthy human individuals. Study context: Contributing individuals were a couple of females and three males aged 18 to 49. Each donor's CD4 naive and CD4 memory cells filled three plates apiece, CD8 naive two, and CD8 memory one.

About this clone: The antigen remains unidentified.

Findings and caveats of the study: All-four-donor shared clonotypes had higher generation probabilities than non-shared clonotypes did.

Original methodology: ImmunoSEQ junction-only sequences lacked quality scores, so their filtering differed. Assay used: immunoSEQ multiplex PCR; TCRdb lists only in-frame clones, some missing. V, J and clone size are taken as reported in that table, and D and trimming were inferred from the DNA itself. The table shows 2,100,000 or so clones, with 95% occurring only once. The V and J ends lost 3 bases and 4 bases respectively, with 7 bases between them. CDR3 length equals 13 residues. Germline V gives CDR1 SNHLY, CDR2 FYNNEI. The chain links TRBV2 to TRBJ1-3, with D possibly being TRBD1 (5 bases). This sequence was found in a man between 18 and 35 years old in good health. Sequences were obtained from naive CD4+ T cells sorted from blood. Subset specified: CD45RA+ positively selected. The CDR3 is CASSDDSGNTIYF. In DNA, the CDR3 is TGTGCCAGCAGTGACGACAGCGGAAACACCATATATTTT.